Included here is one T cell receptor (beta chain) sequence, with context. These data belong to a study of blood T cell repertoires in COVID-19. Study-level background: COVID-19 samples collected from the United States, Italy and Spain covered acute and convalescent phases. Sources were T cells, B-cell-depleted T cells, or PBMCs; the material itself was cDNA or gDNA.

Among Cohort 3 donors, those recovered had two negative PCRs, clearance, or symptom resolution. Method: immunoSEQ multiplex PCR; TCRdb's copy keeps in-frame clones and lacks some. Of more than 250,000 clones listed, nearly 90% were seen once; the top ten hold around 5.9%. Sequencing was carried out using PBMCs or T cells enriched from blood (not recorded which). The receptor's source is a woman between 25 and 40 years old who had recovered from COVID-19.

The CDR3 spells CSARRRVEQYF. CDR3 bases: TGCAGTGCTAGACGTCGGGTCGAGCAGTACTTC. V and J are TRBV20-1 and TRBJ2-7; no reliable D call. The CDR3 consists of 11 residues. Germline V CDR1 and CDR2: DFQATT, SNEGSKA (reference sequence). Trimming took 2 bases from V and 6 from J, leaving 8 bases between them.